This is a list of T cell receptor beta chains from one sample in a study of early T cells in non-severe SARS-CoV-2 infection. MiXCR, run by TCRdb on the 5' RACE reads, gives a single entry per CDR3 protein. The sample contains around 58,000 distinct CDR3 sequences, 7.7% of which appear only once. Sequenced material: whole blood, taken at baseline. These receptors came from an adult who was a healthcare worker with PCR-confirmed SARS-CoV-2 infection or an uninfected control (not recorded which). The CDR3 runs from the conserved cysteine through the conserved F or W. The D gene is left open where the match is weak. Clone size appears in some rows only: once, few, many, or a class for an expanded clone.

j_gene	v_gene	d_gene	abundance	CDR3nt	CDR3aa
TRBJ1-6	TRBV30	.	many	TGTGCCTGGGACTTGAGTGCAGGTGTGAATTCACCCCTCCACTTT	CAWDLSAGVNSPLHF
TRBJ2-1	TRBV12-3/TRBV12-4	TRBD2	many	TGTGCCAGCAGTTTGGGCCTAGCGGGGGTCAACTCGAGGCAGTTCTTC	CASSLGLAGVNSRQFF
TRBJ2-7	TRBV6-5	.	.	TGTGCCAGCACCTCCCCCGGGGGACGCTACGAGCAGTACTTC	CASTSPGGRYEQYF
TRBJ2-5	TRBV4-1	TRBD2	many	TGCGCCAGCAGCCCCTTGGCCCGCGGGGGTAGAGAGACCCAGTACTTC	CASSPLARGGRETQYF
TRBJ2-7	TRBV25-1	TRBD2	.	TGTGCCAGCAGTGAATATACAAAACGGGAGGGCCTCAACGAGCAGTACTTC	CASSEYTKREGLNEQYF
TRBJ1-2	TRBV29-1	TRBD1	many	TGCAGCGTTGAAGACCTATTTGCCAGTCGACAGGGAGCTAACTATGGCTACACCTTC	CSVEDLFASRQGANYGYTF
TRBJ1-6	TRBV28	.	many	TGTGCCAGCAGTTTAGGTCCGTATAATTCACCCCTCCACTTT	CASSLGPYNSPLHF
TRBJ2-7	TRBV7-6	.	many	TGTGCCAGCAGCTTAGGGAGAGGAGACTCCTACGAGCAGTACTTC	CASSLGRGDSYEQYF
TRBJ2-5	TRBV20-1	.	many	TGCAGTGCTATCCGGGACATTAAAGAGACCCAGTACTTC	CSAIRDIKETQYF
TRBJ2-6	TRBV28	.	many	TGTGCCAGCAGTCGCCCGATCTCTGGGGCCAACGTCCTGACTTTC	CASSRPISGANVLTF
TRBJ1-5	TRBV25-1	TRBD1	.	TGTGCCAGCAGTGGGACAGGGGTGCGTCAGCCCCAGCATTTT	CASSGTGVRQPQHF
TRBJ2-1	TRBV19	.	many	TGTGCCAGTAGGGGGGGGGCTAGATCCTACAATGAGCAGTTCTTC	CASRGGARSYNEQFF
TRBJ2-3	TRBV7-2	TRBD2	many	TGTGCCAGCAGCCTTCAAGCGGGAGGGCTTAATACGCAGTATTTT	CASSLQAGGLNTQYF
TRBJ1-4	TRBV27	.	.	TGTGCCAGCAGTTTTGTAGGACAACAGAGTGAAAAACTGTTTTTT	CASSFVGQQSEKLFF
TRBJ2-7	TRBV7-2	.	many	TGTGCCAGCAGCTTAGATCGGTCGATTACCTACGAGCAGTACTTC	CASSLDRSITYEQYF
TRBJ2-7	TRBV27	.	many	TGTGCCAGCAGTTTAACTGCTGGGAAGCGCGAGCAGTACTTC	CASSLTAGKREQYF
TRBJ1-3	TRBV3-1	.	.	TGTGCCAGCAGCCAGGCTACCTCTGGAAACACCATATATTTT	CASSQATSGNTIYF
TRBJ1-1	TRBV9	.	many	TGTGCCAGCAGCGTAGGGGCAGGCGGCTGGCTGAACACTGAAGCTTTCTTT	CASSVGAGGWLNTEAFF
TRBJ1-2	TRBV6-4	.	.	TGTGCCCCCAGGGCTAGAGGCTACACCTTC	CAPRARGYTF
TRBJ2-7	TRBV4-3	.	many	TGCGCCAGCAGCCGAGTACGAGGCTTAGGGCTGTGGGAGCAGTACTTC	CASSRVRGLGLWEQYF
TRBJ2-6	TRBV6-5	.	.	TGTGCCAGCAGTTACTCGAGGCAGAACGTCCTGACTTTC	CASSYSRQNVLTF
TRBJ2-7	TRBV12-3/TRBV12-4	.	.	TGTGCCAGCAGTCGCCTTACGTACGAGCAGTACTTC	CASSRLTYEQYF